This T cell receptor beta chain was obtained from a study of CD8+ T cells in alopecia areata. Across the study: A 6-month off-drug phase came after tofacitinib, which had lasted 6 to 18 months. Whole-study findings and limits: Under tofacitinib, numerous expanded lesional clonotypes remained detectable in scalp and blood. Whereas mice showed it more clearly, TCR sharing across patients was murkier, possibly because of HLA.

As for this clone: Its antigen is currently unknown.

Reverse transcribed after extraction, RNA yielded cDNA as the sequencing template. TCRdb's copy holds only in-frame clones and misses some; the assay was immunoSEQ multiplex PCR. The sample consists of over 150,000 clones, 40% to 65% of them appearing once. The CDR3 has 11 residues. With 3 bases removed from V and 6 bases from J, the gap between germline ends came to 5 bases. The germline gives CDR1 MDHEN, CDR2 SYDVKM. As for treatment: oral pan-JAK inhibitor, 5-10 mg twice daily. Alopecia areata patients gave lesional scalp punch biopsies and peripheral blood samples. The clonotype originates from a human donor with alopecia areata. Sequenced material: CD8+ T cells sorted from blood, taken at week 24, from a patient treated with tofacitinib. This chain joins TRBV28 and TRBJ1-1, with a weak D call TRBD1 (5 bases). This chain's CDR3 is CASSLGAEAFF. CDR3 nucleotides: TGTGCCAGCAGTTTGGGGGCTGAAGCTTTCTTT.